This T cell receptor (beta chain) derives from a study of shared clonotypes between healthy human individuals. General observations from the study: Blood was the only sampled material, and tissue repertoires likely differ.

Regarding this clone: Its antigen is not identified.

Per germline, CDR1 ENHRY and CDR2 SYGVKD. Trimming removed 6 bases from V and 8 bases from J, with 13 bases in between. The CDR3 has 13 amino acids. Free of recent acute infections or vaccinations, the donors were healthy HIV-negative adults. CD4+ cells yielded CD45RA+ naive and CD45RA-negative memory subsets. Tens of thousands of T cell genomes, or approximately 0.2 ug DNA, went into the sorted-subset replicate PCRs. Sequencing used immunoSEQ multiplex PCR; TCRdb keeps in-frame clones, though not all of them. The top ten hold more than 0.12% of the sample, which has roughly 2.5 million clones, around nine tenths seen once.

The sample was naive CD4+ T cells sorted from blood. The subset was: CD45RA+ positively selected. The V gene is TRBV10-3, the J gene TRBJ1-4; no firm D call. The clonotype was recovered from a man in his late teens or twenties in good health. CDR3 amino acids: CAIRHEMGEKLFF. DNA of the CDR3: TGTGCCATCAGACACGAGATGGGGGAAAAACTGTTTTTT.